This TCR beta chain is from a study of shared clonotypes between healthy human individuals. The table came from immunoSEQ multiplex PCR; TCRdb's copy has only in-frame clones and leaves some out. The table has millions of clones, 90% to 95% seen once. Germline values: CDR1 LNHDA, CDR2 SQIVND (reference sequence). The CDR3 runs 17 residues. Germline trimming cut 3 bases from V and 0 bases from J; bases unmatched to any gene: 6. This chain links TRBV19 with TRBJ2-1, with TRBD2 matching 9 bases. Source material: naive CD4+ T cells sorted from blood. Subset meaning: CD45RA+ positively selected. The clonotype originates from a man younger than 35 in good health. As DNA, the CDR3 is TGTGCCAGTAGTATGACTAGCGGTAAAAGCTCCTACAATGAGCAGTTCTTC. Its translation: CASSMTSGKSSYNEQFF. Variable domain in full (rest from reference TRBV19 and TRBJ2-1): DGGITQSPKYLFRKEGQNVTLSCEQNLNHDAMYWYRQDPGQGLRLIYYSQIVNDFQKGDIAEGYSVSREKKESFPLTVTSAQKNPTAFYLCASSMTSGKSSYNEQFFGPGTRLTVL.